Following are 19 T cell receptor beta chains from one sample sequenced in a study of T cell repertoires in cytomegalovirus infection. TCRdb reprocessed the reads via MiXCR and lists one record per CDR3 protein. The sample contains tens of thousands of distinct CDR3 sequences, 25% to 40% of which appear only once. No cognate antigen is known for these TCRs. Sequencing was done on a sample of PBMCs, sequenced either directly or after in vitro stimulation (not recorded which). These receptors all stem from a human donor in good health (CMV status not recorded). Some clones in this sample may be carry-over from other donors' samples.

In its sample, this clonotype was seen many times. The chain is built from TRBV11-2 and TRBJ2-1; weak D call: TRBD2 (6 bases). Trimming left V 4 bases short and J 12 bases short, with 10 bases between. The CDR3 is 11 amino acids. Germline assignment: CDR1 SGHAT and CDR2 FQNNGV. CDR3 sequence reads: CASSSRETQFF. The CDR3 coding sequence is TGTGCCAGCAGCTCCCGGGAGACGCAGTTCTTC.

V gene TRBV5-8 combines with J gene TRBJ2-3, with D uncertain. CDR1 is SGHTS, CDR2 YDEGEE, per germline. The CDR3 contains 15 residues. Trimming removed 3 bases from V and 0 bases from J, with 11 bases in between. The CDR3 spells CASSSPTRSTDTQYF. Written as DNA, the CDR3 is TGTGCCAGCAGCTCACCGACCCGAAGCACAGATACGCAGTATTTT.

In this sample, this clonotype turned up a few times. The chain is built from TRBV7-8 and TRBJ2-7, with 8 bases fitting TRBD1. Germline lookup yields CDR1 SGHVS and CDR2 FQNEAQ. Trimming cost V 2 bases and J 0 bases; bases outside gene matches: 9. This CDR3 region has 17 residues. The CDR3 is CASSLIPRGRSSYEQYF. In DNA, the CDR3 is TGTGCCAGCAGCTTAATCCCCAGGGGGCGAAGCTCCTACGAGCAGTACTTC.

This clonotype occurred many times. The J gene is TRBJ1-1, the V gene TRBV7-8; the D is unclear. Deletions cut 4 bases from V and 4 bases from J, with 13 bases between. Per the germline V gene, CDR1 is SGHVS and CDR2 is FQNEAQ. This CDR3 is built from 14 residues. The CDR3 bases are TGTGCCAGCAGCTCAAGGTGGCAGCCCACTGAAGCTTTCTTT. Translating gives CASSSRWQPTEAFF.

This clonotype has a handful of counts. This chain joins TRBV7-9 and TRBJ2-7; D not resolved. V was trimmed by 3 bases and J by 6 bases, leaving 9 bases between them. The germline CDR1 and CDR2 sequences are SEHNR and FQNEAQ (reference sequence). CDR3 size: 12 residues. CDR3: CASSFILGEQYF. The CDR3, as DNA: TGTGCCAGCAGCTTTATTCTCGGCGAGCAGTACTTC. The variable domain in full, completed from reference TRBV7-9 and TRBJ2-7, reads DTGVSQNPRHKITKRGQNVTFRCDPISEHNRLYWYRQTLGQGPEFLTYFQNEAQLEKSRLLSDRFSAERPKGSFSTLEIQRTEQGDSAMYLCASSFILGEQYFGPGTRLTVT.

This clonotype was observed a few times. The V and J genes are TRBV7-2 and TRBJ2-3, with D uncertain. Germline assignment: CDR1 SGHTA and CDR2 FQGNSA. CDR3 size: 13 residues. Trimming stripped 6 bases from V and 5 bases from J, with 12 bases between. The CDR3 is CASSFIGQDTQYF. In nucleotides, the CDR3 is TGTGCCAGCAGTTTCATCGGTCAAGATACGCAGTATTTT.

This clonotype was seen ten or more times. The chain uses TRBV7-2 and TRBJ2-7; 10 bases map to TRBD2. The CDR3 spans 18 residues. The V gene end was trimmed by 0 bases and the J gene end by 4 bases; junction bases not matched to a gene: 12. Germline V lookup: CDR1 SGHTA, CDR2 FQGNSA. Here the CDR3 reads CASSLAERAGGPRYEQYF. DNA for the CDR3: TGTGCCAGCAGCTTAGCGGAGAGAGCGGGAGGGCCCCGGTACGAGCAGTACTTC.

This clonotype was detected a few times. The chain carries TRBV12-5 and TRBJ2-1, with D perhaps matching TRBD2 (6 bases). The CDR3 totals 13 residues. Germline CDR1 and CDR2: LGHNT and FRNRAP. Trimming left V 1 base short and J 9 bases short, with 10 bases between. The DNA of the CDR3 is TGTGCTAGTGGTTTGGGGCAGGGAGGTGAGCAGTTCTTC. This gives the protein CASGLGQGGEQFF.

This clonotype occurred many times. This rearrangement joins TRBV7-2 to TRBJ2-5; tentatively, D is TRBD2 (5 bases). V shed 7 bases and J shed 2 bases, with 14 bases lying between them. The CDR3 is 14 amino acids. Germline values: CDR1 SGHTA, CDR2 FQGNSA. The CDR3, as DNA: TGTGCCAGCACCTATATTTCGGGACAAGAGACCCAGTACTTC. Its protein is CASTYISGQETQYF.

This chain links TRBV7-9 with TRBJ2-5; possibly TRBD1 for D (6 bases). Germline CDR1 SEHNR, CDR2 FQNEAQ (reference sequence). Trimming took off 0 bases at V and 5 bases at J, with 13 bases between the two ends. This CDR3 is built from 15 residues. CDR3 sequence: CASSLAQTGPETQYF. The CDR3 region has the DNA TGTGCCAGCAGCTTAGCCCAAACAGGGCCGGAGACCCAGTACTTC.

This clonotype has a handful of counts. The V gene is TRBV28, the J gene TRBJ1-6, with D uncertain. Germline V CDR1 and CDR2: MDHEN, SYDVKM. Trimming stripped 7 bases from V and 0 bases from J, with 10 bases between. The CDR3 covers 15 residues. The CDR3 nucleotides read TGTGCCAGCACCGAAGGGAACTCCTATAATTCACCCCTCCACTTT. Protein sequence: CASTEGNSYNSPLHF.

This chain uses TRBV12-3 or TRBV12-4 with TRBJ2-5, with a tentative D call TRBD2 (5 bases). V lost 6 bases to trimming and J lost 4 bases, with 9 bases between them. CDR3 length: 12 residues. The CDR3 sequence: CASRQEGETQYF. CDR3 DNA: TGTGCCAGCAGACAAGAGGGAGAGACCCAGTACTTC.

This clonotype was counted between two and nine times. This chain links TRBV14 with TRBJ1-1; 8 bases are a match to TRBD1. Germline lookup yields CDR1 SGHDN and CDR2 FVKESK. The CDR3 runs to 13 residues. With V trimmed by 1 base and J by 8 bases, 3 bases remained unmatched. The CDR3 bases are TGTGCCAGCAGCCAAGCCCGACAGGGGGAAGCTTTCTTT. The encoded protein is CASSQARQGEAFF.

The sample holds a few counts of this clonotype. This chain joins TRBV12-3 or TRBV12-4 and TRBJ1-5, with D unclear. This CDR3 region has 14 residues. The V end was cut by 3 bases, the J end by 6 bases, with 12 bases between. CDR3 protein: CASSFGGLAQPQHF. The CDR3 DNA reads TGTGCCAGCAGTTTTGGAGGGTTGGCTCAGCCCCAGCATTTT.

This clonotype has at least ten counts. The J gene is TRBJ2-3, the V gene TRBV2; D is perhaps TRBD2 (7 bases). V was shortened by 5 bases and J by 10 bases, with 22 bases between the two germline ends. Germline assignment: CDR1 SNHLY and CDR2 FYNNEI. CDR3 length equals 15 residues. This CDR3 is CASSSGALTPGAQYF. The CDR3 nucleotides are TGTGCCAGCAGTAGCGGGGCCCTTACCCCAGGGGCGCAGTATTTT.

This clonotype appeared a single time. Its ends do not fully match the called genes, so a read error is possible. V gene TRBV7-6 combines with J gene TRBJ1-4; tentatively, D is TRBD1 (6 bases). Per germline, CDR1 SGHVS and CDR2 FNYEAQ. The CDR3 runs to 15 residues. CDR3 coding DNA: TGTGTCAGCAGCGAATCAGGGGATCGAAATGAAAAACTGTTTTTT. As protein: CVSSESGDRNEKLFF.

V gene TRBV27 combines with J gene TRBJ2-1, with no clear D. The CDR3 runs to 9 residues. Per germline, CDR1 MNHEY and CDR2 SMNVEV (reference sequence). Trimming left V 7 bases short and J 9 bases short, with 4 bases between. As DNA, the CDR3 is TGTGCCAGCATTAGTGAGCAGTTCTTC. Translating gives CASISEQFF.

The chain couples TRBV6-6 to TRBJ2-5; 9 bases map to TRBD1. Germline trimming cut 6 bases from V and 5 bases from J; bases unmatched to any gene: 7. The CDR3 contains 14 residues. CDR1 is MNHNY and CDR2 is SVGAGI in the germline V gene (reference sequence). CDR3 residues: CASRPDRGWETQYF. The DNA of the CDR3 is TGTGCCAGCAGACCTGACAGGGGGTGGGAGACCCAGTACTTC.

This clonotype has more than one count but fewer than ten. The chain joins TRBV4-3 to TRBJ2-3; D remains ambiguous. CDR1 is LGHNA, CDR2 YSLEER, per germline. V shed 0 bases and J shed 2 bases, with 12 bases lying between them. The CDR3 is 16 residues long. The CDR3 nucleotides read TGCGCCAGCAGCCAAGATCCCCGGCCGAACACAGATACGCAGTATTTT. It specifies CASSQDPRPNTDTQYF.